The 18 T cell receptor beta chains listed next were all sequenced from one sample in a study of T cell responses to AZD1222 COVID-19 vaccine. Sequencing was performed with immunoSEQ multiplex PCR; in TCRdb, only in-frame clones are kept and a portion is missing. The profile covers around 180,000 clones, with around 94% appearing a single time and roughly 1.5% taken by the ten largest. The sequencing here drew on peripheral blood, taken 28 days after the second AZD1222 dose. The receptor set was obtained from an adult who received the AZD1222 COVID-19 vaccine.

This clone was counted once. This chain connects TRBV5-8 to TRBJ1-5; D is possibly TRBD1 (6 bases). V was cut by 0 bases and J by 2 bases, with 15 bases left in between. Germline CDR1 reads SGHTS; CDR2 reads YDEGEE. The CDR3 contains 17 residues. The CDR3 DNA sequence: TGTGCCAGCAGCTTGGGTGGGGGGGCTGGCGGCAATCAGCCCCAGCATTTT. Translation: CASSLGGGAGGNQPQHF.

The CDR3 sequence is CASEAGTLNTEAFF. DNA of the CDR3: TGTGCCAGCGAGGCCGGCACCCTGAACACTGAAGCTTTCTTT. V and J are TRBV3-1 (or the pseudogene TRBV3-2) and TRBJ1-1; no firm D call. The CDR3 is 14 amino acids. Germline CDR1 and CDR2: LGHDT and YNNKEL (reference sequence). V lost 8 bases, J lost 0 bases, and 13 bases lay in between.

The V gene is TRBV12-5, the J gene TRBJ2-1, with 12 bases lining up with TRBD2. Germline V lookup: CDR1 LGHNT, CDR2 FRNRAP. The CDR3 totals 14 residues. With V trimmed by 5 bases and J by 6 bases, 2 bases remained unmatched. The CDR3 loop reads CASGTSGGSNEQFF. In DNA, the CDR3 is TGTGCTAGTGGTACTAGCGGGGGGTCCAATGAGCAGTTCTTC.

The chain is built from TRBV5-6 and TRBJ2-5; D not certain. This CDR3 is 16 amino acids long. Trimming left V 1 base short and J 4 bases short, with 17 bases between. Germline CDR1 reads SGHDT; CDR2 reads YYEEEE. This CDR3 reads CASSLSFSGPRETQYF. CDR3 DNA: TGTGCCAGCAGCTTGTCCTTTAGTGGCCCGCGAGAGACCCAGTACTTC.

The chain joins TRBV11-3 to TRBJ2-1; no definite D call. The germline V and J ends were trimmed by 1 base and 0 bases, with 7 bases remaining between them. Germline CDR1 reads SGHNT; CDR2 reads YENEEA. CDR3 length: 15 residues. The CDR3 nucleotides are TGTGCCAGCAGCTTAGTGACGAGCTCCTACAATGAGCAGTTCTTC. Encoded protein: CASSLVTSSYNEQFF.

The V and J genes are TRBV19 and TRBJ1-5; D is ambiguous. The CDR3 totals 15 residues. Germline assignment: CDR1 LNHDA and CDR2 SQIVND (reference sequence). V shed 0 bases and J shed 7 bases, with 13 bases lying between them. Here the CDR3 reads CASSIDHGSGQPQHF. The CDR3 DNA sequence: TGTGCCAGTAGTATAGATCACGGTAGCGGCCAGCCCCAGCATTTT.

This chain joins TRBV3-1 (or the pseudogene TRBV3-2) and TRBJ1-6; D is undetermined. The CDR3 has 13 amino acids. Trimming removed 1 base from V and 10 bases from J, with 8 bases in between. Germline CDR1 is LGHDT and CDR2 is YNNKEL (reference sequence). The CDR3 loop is CASSQGRGSPLHF. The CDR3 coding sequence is TGTGCCAGCAGCCAAGGACGGGGATCACCCCTCCACTTT.

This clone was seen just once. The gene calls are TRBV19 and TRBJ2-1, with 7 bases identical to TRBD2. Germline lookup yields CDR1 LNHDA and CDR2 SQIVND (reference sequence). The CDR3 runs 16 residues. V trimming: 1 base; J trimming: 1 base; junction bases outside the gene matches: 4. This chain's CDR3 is CASSIGLAVSYNEQFF. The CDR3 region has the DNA TGTGCCAGTAGTATAGGGCTAGCGGTGTCCTACAATGAGCAGTTCTTC.

The CDR3 bases are TGTGCCAGCAGTTTCAGGGATACGTGGCCCCAGCATTTT. It yields the protein CASSFRDTWPQHF. The chain combines TRBV28 with TRBJ1-5; D possibly corresponds to TRBD1 (5 bases). The CDR3 spans 13 residues. V was shortened by 3 bases and J by 9 bases, with 12 bases between the two germline ends. CDR1 and CDR2 from the germline V gene are MDHEN and SYDVKM.

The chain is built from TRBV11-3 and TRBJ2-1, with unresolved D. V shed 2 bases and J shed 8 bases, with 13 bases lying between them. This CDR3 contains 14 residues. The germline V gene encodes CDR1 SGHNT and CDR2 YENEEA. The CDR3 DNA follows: TGTGCCAGCAGCTTATACCTAGGTATCGATGAGCAGTTCTTC. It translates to CASSLYLGIDEQFF.

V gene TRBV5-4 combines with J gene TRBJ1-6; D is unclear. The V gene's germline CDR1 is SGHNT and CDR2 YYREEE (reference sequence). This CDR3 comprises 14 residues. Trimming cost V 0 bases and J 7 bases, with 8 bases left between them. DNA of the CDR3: TGTGCCAGCAGCTTGGCTCAGACAAATTCACCCCTCCACTTT. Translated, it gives CASSLAQTNSPLHF.

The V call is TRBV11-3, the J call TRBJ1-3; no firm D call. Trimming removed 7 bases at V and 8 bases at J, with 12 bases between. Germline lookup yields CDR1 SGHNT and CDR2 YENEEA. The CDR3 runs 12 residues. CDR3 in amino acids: CASTHTADTIYF. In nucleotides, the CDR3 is TGTGCCAGCACCCACACGGCGGACACCATATATTTT.

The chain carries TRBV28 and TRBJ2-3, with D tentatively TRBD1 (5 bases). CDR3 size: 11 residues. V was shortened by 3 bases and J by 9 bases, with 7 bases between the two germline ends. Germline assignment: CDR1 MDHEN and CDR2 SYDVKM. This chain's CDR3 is CASSLQGTQYF. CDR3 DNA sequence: TGTGCCAGCAGTTTGCAGGGAACGCAGTATTTT.

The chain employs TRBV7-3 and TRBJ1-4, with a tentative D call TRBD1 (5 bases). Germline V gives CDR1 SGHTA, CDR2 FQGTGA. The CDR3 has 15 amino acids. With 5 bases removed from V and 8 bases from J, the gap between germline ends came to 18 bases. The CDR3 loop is CASSPRGSRGEKLFF. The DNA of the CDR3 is TGTGCCAGCAGCCCCCGGGGAAGTCGGGGGGAAAAACTGTTTTTT.

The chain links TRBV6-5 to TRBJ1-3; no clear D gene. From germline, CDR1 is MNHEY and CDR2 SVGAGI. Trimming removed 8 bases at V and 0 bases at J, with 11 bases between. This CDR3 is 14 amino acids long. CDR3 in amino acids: CASRRDNSGNTIYF. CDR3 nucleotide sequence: TGTGCCAGCCGTCGTGACAACTCTGGAAACACCATATATTTT.

The CDR3 spells CASRREASNTEAFF. CDR3 coding DNA: TGTGCCAGCAGGCGGGAGGCCTCGAACACTGAAGCTTTCTTT. The chain has TRBV6-1 and TRBJ1-1; D is ambiguous. The germline gives CDR1 MNHNS, CDR2 SASEGT. Deletions cut 6 bases from V and 1 base from J, with 12 bases between. The CDR3 is made up of 14 amino acids.

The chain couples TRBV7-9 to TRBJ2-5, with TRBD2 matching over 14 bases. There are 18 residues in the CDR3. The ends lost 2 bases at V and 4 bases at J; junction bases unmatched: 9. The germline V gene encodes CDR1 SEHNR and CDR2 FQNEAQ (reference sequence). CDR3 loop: CASSLPMGLAGVLETQYF. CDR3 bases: TGTGCCAGCAGCTTACCAATGGGACTAGCGGGAGTTTTAGAGACCCAGTACTTC.

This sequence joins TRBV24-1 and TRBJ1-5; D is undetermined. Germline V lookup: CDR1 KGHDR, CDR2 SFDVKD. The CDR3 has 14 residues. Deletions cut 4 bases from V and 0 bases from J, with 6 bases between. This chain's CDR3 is CATSESYSNQPQHF. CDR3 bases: TGTGCCACCAGTGAGAGTTATAGCAATCAGCCCCAGCATTTT.